Presented here are 20 T cell receptor beta chains from one specimen sequenced in a study of T-cell memory formation after mild COVID-19. Using its own MiXCR run on the 5' RACE reads, TCRdb lists one record per CDR3 protein. The profile shows about 470,000 distinct CDR3 sequences, roughly 25% of them singletons. Sample: PBMCs or a T cell subset sorted from them (not recorded which). The receptors stem from an adult woman who had mild COVID-19 (a few samples of this study predate the infection). Cell type and time point are not known.

This clonotype was found many times. The chain combines TRBV7-8 with TRBJ1-2; D may be TRBD1 (5 bases). Per germline, CDR1 SGHVS and CDR2 FQNEAQ. V was pared by 5 bases and J by 4 bases, with 8 bases between. The CDR3 totals 12 residues. The CDR3 is CASSQDIYGYTF. CDR3 bases: TGTGCCAGCAGCCAGGACATCTATGGCTACACCTTC.

Turning to this clonotype: One junction end disagrees with the germline gene, perhaps due to a read error. The chain combines TRBV5-1 with TRBJ2-1, with 11 bases lining up with TRBD2. The CDR3 consists of 14 residues. The germline V gene has CDR1 SGHRS and CDR2 YFSETQ. The CDR3 loop reads CASSLAGTSGNPLF. CDR3 DNA: TGCGCCAGCAGCTTAGCCGGGACTAGCGGAAACCCCCTCTTC.

The V call is TRBV24-1, the J call TRBJ2-1; TRBD1 agrees at 7 bases. The CDR3 loop spans 17 amino acids. Germline CDR1 and CDR2: KGHDR and SFDVKD. With 4 bases clipped from V and 4 bases from J, the junction kept 12 bases outside the gene matches. CDR3 DNA sequence: TGTGCCACCAGTGACCCACTGACAGGGAACACGTACAATGAGCAGTTCTTC. This translates into CATSDPLTGNTYNEQFF.

This clonotype was found a few times. The rearrangement links TRBV5-1 to TRBJ2-2, with D unresolved. Looked up from germline, CDR1 is SGHRS and CDR2 is YFSETQ. The V end lost 0 bases, the J end lost 3 bases, and 6 bases lay between the germline ends. The CDR3 sequence is 14 residues long. DNA of the CDR3: TGCGCCAGCAGCTTGGTGGAGCACACCGGGGAGCTGTTTTTT. Encoded protein: CASSLVEHTGELFF.

This clonotype turned up a few times. The chain combines TRBV10-2 with TRBJ2-2; TRBD2 matches 7 bases. This CDR3 spans 15 amino acids. Germline V gene sequence: CDR1 WSHSY, CDR2 SAAADI. V lost 7 bases, J lost 0 bases, and 5 bases stayed unmatched. DNA for the CDR3: TGCGCCAGCAACGTCCTAGCGGCGAACACCGGGGAGCTGTTTTTT. This sequence encodes CASNVLAANTGELFF.

The genes are TRBV12-3 or TRBV12-4 and TRBJ2-3; 10 bases fit TRBD2. This CDR3 spans 14 amino acids. V shed 6 bases and J 4 bases; nucleotides not matched to a gene: 4. Here the CDR3 DNA reads TGTGCCAGCAGCCTTCTAGCGGGGGCAGATACGCAGTATTTT. This translates into CASSLLAGADTQYF.

The chain employs TRBV3-1 and TRBJ1-2, with D possibly being TRBD1 (6 bases). Looked up from germline, CDR1 is LGHDT and CDR2 is YNNKEL (reference sequence). V was pared by 6 bases and J by 0 bases, with 14 bases between. This CDR3 spans 15 amino acids. The CDR3 loop is CASSLGGSSNYGYTF. The CDR3 DNA is TGTGCCAGCAGTCTAGGGGGTTCTTCTAACTATGGCTACACCTTC.

This clonotype was seen only a few times. The chain employs TRBV2 and TRBJ1-2; D not resolved. Looked up from germline, CDR1 is SNHLY and CDR2 is FYNNEI. The V end lost 3 bases, the J end lost 1 base, and 12 bases lay between the germline ends. The CDR3 is made up of 15 amino acids. The CDR3 here is CASSDRAEVNYGYTF. CDR3 nucleotide sequence: TGTGCCAGCAGTGACCGGGCAGAGGTTAACTATGGCTACACCTTC.

In its sample, this clonotype was seen many times. This chain links TRBV5-4 with TRBJ1-1, with 9 nucleotides matching TRBD1. The CDR3 sequence is 13 residues long. Germline CDR1 is SGHNT and CDR2 is YYREEE (reference sequence). The V segment lost 4 bases and the J segment 6 bases; nucleotides outside the gene matches: 4. CDR3 sequence: CASSRTGVAEAFF. The CDR3 DNA sequence: TGTGCCAGCAGCAGGACAGGGGTGGCTGAAGCTTTCTTT.

V gene TRBV9 combines with J gene TRBJ1-1; a weak D match, TRBD1 (5 bases). Between the trimmed V and J ends, which lost 1 base and 6 bases, there was a span of 13 bases. This CDR3 spans 14 amino acids. CDR1 is SGDLS, CDR2 YYNGEE, per germline. The CDR3 DNA reads TGTGCCAGCAGCGTAATAGGGGTTGGCCCTGAAGCTTTCTTT. This translates into CASSVIGVGPEAFF.

The chain combines TRBV24-1 with TRBJ1-2; TRBD1 matches at 10 bases. This CDR3 is 16 amino acids long. The germline gives CDR1 KGHDR, CDR2 SFDVKD. The V segment lost 4 bases and the J segment 3 bases; nucleotides outside the gene matches: 7. The CDR3 DNA reads as TGTGCCACCAGTGACCCCGGGACAGGGGAACACTATGGCTACACCTTC. Translation gives CATSDPGTGEHYGYTF.

This clonotype was recorded a few times. The V gene is TRBV7-9, the J gene TRBJ2-7; a possible D gene is TRBD2 (7 bases). Trimming pared 4 bases from V and 3 bases from J, leaving 19 bases between. Germline V gives CDR1 SEHNR, CDR2 FQNEAQ (reference sequence). CDR3 length: 16 residues. The CDR3 coding sequence is TGTGCCAGCAGCTCACCAGGGAGCGGGACAAGCTACGAGCAGTACTTC. This sequence encodes CASSSPGSGTSYEQYF.

The chain joins TRBV7-2 to TRBJ2-3; D gene ambiguous. Germline lookup yields CDR1 SGHTA and CDR2 FQGNSA. The V gene lost 2 bases and the J gene lost 1 base, with 19 bases spanning the gap. The CDR3 consists of 18 residues. CDR3: CASSLQSLRQRGTDTQYF. The CDR3 DNA sequence: TGTGCCAGCAGCTTACAGAGCTTGAGGCAACGCGGCACAGATACGCAGTATTTT. The full variable domain, completed using reference TRBV7-2 and TRBJ2-3, is GAGVSQSPSNKVTEKGKDVELRCDPISGHTALYWYRQSLGQGLEFLIYFQGNSAPDKSGLPSDRFSAERTGGSVSTLTIQRTQQEDSAVYLCASSLQSLRQRGTDTQYFGPGTRLTVL.

The chain uses TRBV6-1 and TRBJ2-2; TRBD1 agrees at 8 bases. The V gene's germline CDR1 is MNHNS and CDR2 SASEGT. CDR3 size: 15 residues. After removal of 8 bases from V and 5 bases from J, the junction contained 10 bases not matched to a gene. As DNA, the CDR3 is TGTGCCAGCCCCACTACAGGGGGAGAGACCGGGGAGCTGTTTTTT. As protein: CASPTTGGETGELFF.

This chain connects TRBV12-3 or TRBV12-4 to TRBJ2-7; TRBD2 is a possible D gene (5 bases). This CDR3 is built from 11 residues. Trimming removed 6 bases at V and 4 bases at J, with 7 bases between. The CDR3 DNA follows: TGTGCCAGCAGAGAGGGTTACGAGCAGTACTTC. Translation gives CASREGYEQYF.

V usage is TRBV11-1 and J usage is TRBJ2-1; possible D gene TRBD1, 5 bases. V was pared by 0 bases and J by 10 bases, with 10 bases between. The CDR3 has 13 amino acids. CDR1 is SGHAT and CDR2 is FQDESV in the germline V gene (reference sequence). The CDR3 nucleotides are TGTGCCAGCAGCTTAGCCCCAGGGCCCGAGCAGTTCTTC. This sequence encodes CASSLAPGPEQFF.

In its sample, this clonotype was seen a few times. This chain uses TRBV27 with TRBJ2-7, with 12 positions matching TRBD2. V dropped 1 base and J dropped 0; count of bases not matched to a gene: 7. The germline V gene has CDR1 MNHEY and CDR2 SMNVEV (reference sequence). This CDR3 has 18 amino acids. The CDR3 bases are TGTGCCAGCAGTTTATTCGGTTCGGGACTAGCGGGCTCCTACGAGCAGTACTTC. Residues: CASSLFGSGLAGSYEQYF.

The J gene is TRBJ2-3, the V gene TRBV7-8, with D perhaps being TRBD1 or TRBD2 (5 bases each). The V end was cut by 5 bases, the J end by 4 bases, with 16 bases between. Germline assignment: CDR1 SGHVS and CDR2 FQNEAQ. This CDR3 is 15 amino acids long. CDR3 amino acids: CASSANRDLSDTQYF. The DNA for the CDR3 is TGTGCCAGCAGCGCAAACCGGGACCTATCAGATACGCAGTATTTT.

V and J are TRBV20-1 and TRBJ2-2; D may be TRBD2 (5 bases). The germline V and J ends were trimmed by 6 bases and 3 bases, with 20 bases remaining between them. CDR3 length: 16 residues. Germline V gene lookup returns CDR1 DFQATT and CDR2 SNEGSKA (reference sequence). In nucleotides, the CDR3 is TGCAGTGCAGAAGAAGAGACTACAACCGACACCGGGGAGCTGTTTTTT. The encoded protein is CSAEEETTTDTGELFF.

This clonotype appeared a few times. This chain joins TRBV2 and TRBJ2-7; no firm D call. Trimming took off 7 bases at V and 3 bases at J, with 19 bases between the two ends. Per the germline V gene, CDR1 is SNHLY and CDR2 is FYNNEI. The CDR3 sequence is 15 residues long. CDR3 residues: CASTPQHDGYYEQYF. CDR3 sequence (DNA): TGTGCCAGCACCCCCCAGCACGACGGGTACTACGAGCAGTACTTC.